A selection of T cell receptor beta chains follows, all from one sample in a study of cytomegalovirus exposure and HLA in healthy donors. The protocol was immunoSEQ multiplex PCR, while the TCRdb copy is restricted to in-frame clones and leaves out a portion. The table records 100,000 to 130,000 clones, roughly 82% of them present only once. The specimen sequenced was PBMCs. These receptors originate from a man aged 25-45 years in good health and CMV-seropositive. Both conserved end residues are part of each CDR3.

j_gene,v_gene,CDR3aa
TRBJ1-2,TRBV13,CASSLSQGPTF
TRBJ1-3,TRBV10-3,CAISDSGSGNTIYF
TRBJ2-1,TRBV5-6,CASSLASWQYNEQFF
TRBJ1-1,TRBV19,CASSIRGGTEAFF
TRBJ1-2,TRBV4-2,CASSHRERESNGYTF
TRBJ1-6,TRBV7-9,CAVASPLHF
TRBJ1-4,TRBV6-1,CASSGGSSDEKLFF
TRBJ2-6,TRBV2,CASSEFLPSGPSSGANGLTF
TRBJ2-1,TRBV27,CASRDSGGGAYNEQFF
TRBJ1-2,TRBV7-9,CASSLEGLANYGYTF
TRBJ2-1,TRBV9,CASSHPGQKTSYNEQFF
TRBJ2-1,TRBV14,CASSHGWGPEDEQFF
TRBJ1-1,TRBV30,CAWELKGEAFF
TRBJ2-5,TRBV6-6,CASRPSGGLQETQYF
TRBJ1-1,TRBV28,CASSLLGQGVSEAFF
TRBJ2-2,TRBV21-1,CASKKRSGLGRGGELFF
TRBJ2-3,TRBV4-2,CASSQDRQGGDTQYF
TRBJ1-5,TRBV21-1,CASSYNQPQHF
TRBJ1-2,TRBV5-1,CASSLGSGDGYTF
TRBJ1-2,TRBV7-9,CASSHSPGQGGGYTF
TRBJ1-4,TRBV5-1,CASSLSVATNEKLFF
TRBJ1-1,TRBV11-2,CASSPAGTNTEAFF
TRBJ1-2,TRBV5-1,CASSASVLPIGGTGDGYTF
TRBJ1-6,TRBV30,CAWSTQGGSPLHF
TRBJ1-2,TRBV2,CASRDGTDYGYTF
TRBJ2-7,TRBV18,CASSPRTESYEQYF
TRBJ1-4,TRBV5-1,CASSFLGGQALNEKLFF
TRBJ2-5,TRBV2,CASSGGQGARGETQYF
TRBJ1-6,TRBV6-6,CASSFDRANSPLHF
TRBJ2-1,TRBV27,CASRGTGGYNEQFF
TRBJ1-5,TRBV30,CAWSPTEARQPQHF
TRBJ2-5,TRBV9,CASSVGPSGGRLQETQYF
TRBJ1-2,TRBV11-2,CASSLRGLDGYTF
TRBJ1-3,TRBV7-9,CASEGQPGNTIYF
TRBJ2-1,TRBV5-1,CASSFKISGGNEQFF
TRBJ1-2,TRBV7-9,CASSLATHFRGPYGYTF
TRBJ2-2,TRBV5-4,CASGQGVGLAPGELFF
TRBJ2-3,TRBV29-1,CSAGTSGFTDTQYF
TRBJ2-2,TRBV5-1,CASSPAGGANTGELFF
TRBJ1-6,TRBV27,CASSLVGQNNSPLHF
TRBJ1-4,TRBV6-5,CASSWGQAHEKLFF
TRBJ2-3,TRBV6-1,CASSGLAGDKDTQYF
TRBJ2-7,TRBV11-3,CASSRSGGAVKSYEQYF
TRBJ1-2,TRBV7-9,CASSARTGGFYGYTF
TRBJ1-2,TRBV9,CASSANRVSYGYTF
TRBJ2-3,TRBV5-1,CASSSLRSGGFRRSTDTQYF
TRBJ2-1,TRBV13,CASSPMGLADNEQFF
TRBJ1-1,TRBV5-1,CASSRSATGGVFTEAFF
TRBJ2-2,TRBV5-6,CASSLVGASLRTGELFF
TRBJ2-5,TRBV15,CATSTGLQRTQYF
TRBJ1-5,TRBV19,CASSPPRTGGTQPQHF
TRBJ2-7,TRBV11-2,CASSSLPKRGFYEQYF
TRBJ1-1,TRBV11-2,CASSLGSGTKNTEAFF